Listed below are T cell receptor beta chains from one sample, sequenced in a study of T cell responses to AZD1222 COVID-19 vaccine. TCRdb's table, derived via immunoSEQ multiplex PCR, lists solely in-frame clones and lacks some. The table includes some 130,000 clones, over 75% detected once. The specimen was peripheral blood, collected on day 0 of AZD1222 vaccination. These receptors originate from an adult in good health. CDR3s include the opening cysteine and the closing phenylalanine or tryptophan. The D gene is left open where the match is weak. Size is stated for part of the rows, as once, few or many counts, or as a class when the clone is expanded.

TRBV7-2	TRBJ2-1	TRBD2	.	TGTGCCAGCAGCTACAGCGGGGGGACTTACAATGAGCAGTTCTTC	CASSYSGGTYNEQFF
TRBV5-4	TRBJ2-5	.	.	TGTGCCAGCAGCTTAGGTCAAGAGACCCAGTACTTC	CASSLGQETQYF
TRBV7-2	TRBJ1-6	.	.	TGTGCCAGCAGCTCGGAGGGGCGTTCTCTTAATTCACCCCTCCACTTT	CASSSEGRSLNSPLHF
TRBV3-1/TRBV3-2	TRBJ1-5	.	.	TGTGCCAGCAGCCAACAGGGATTGCAGCCCCAGCATTTT	CASSQQGLQPQHF
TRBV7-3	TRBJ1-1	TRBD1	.	TGTGCCAGCAGTCCGGGACAGATTAACACTGAAGCTTTCTTT	CASSPGQINTEAFF
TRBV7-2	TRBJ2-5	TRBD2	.	TGTGCCAGCAGCCGGACTAGCGGGAGAGGGGAGACCCAGTACTTC	CASSRTSGRGETQYF
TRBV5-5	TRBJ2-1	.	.	TGTGCCAGCAGTCCGGGACCATACAATGAGCAGTTCTTC	CASSPGPYNEQFF
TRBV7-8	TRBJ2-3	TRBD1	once	TGTGCCAGCAGCGTGGACAGGGGTAGCACAGATACGCAGTATTTT	CASSVDRGSTDTQYF
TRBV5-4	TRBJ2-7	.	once	TGTGCCAGCAGCTTGGAGCTAGCGAGATCTACCTACGAGCAGTACTTC	CASSLELARSTYEQYF
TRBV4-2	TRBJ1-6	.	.	TGTGCCAGCAGCCCAAGTTATGATTCACCCCTCCACTTT	CASSPSYDSPLHF
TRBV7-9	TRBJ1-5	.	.	TGTGCCAGCAGCACCAGCCAGGGAGGGCAGCCCCAGCATTTT	CASSTSQGGQPQHF
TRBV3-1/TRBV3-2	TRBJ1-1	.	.	TGTGCCAGCAGCCAAGATGTGCGGGGCCCTTGGGCTTTCTTT	CASSQDVRGPWAFF
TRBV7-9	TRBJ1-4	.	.	TGTGCCAGCAGCTTAAGGGCCCTCCCTGAAAAACTGTTTTTT	CASSLRALPEKLFF